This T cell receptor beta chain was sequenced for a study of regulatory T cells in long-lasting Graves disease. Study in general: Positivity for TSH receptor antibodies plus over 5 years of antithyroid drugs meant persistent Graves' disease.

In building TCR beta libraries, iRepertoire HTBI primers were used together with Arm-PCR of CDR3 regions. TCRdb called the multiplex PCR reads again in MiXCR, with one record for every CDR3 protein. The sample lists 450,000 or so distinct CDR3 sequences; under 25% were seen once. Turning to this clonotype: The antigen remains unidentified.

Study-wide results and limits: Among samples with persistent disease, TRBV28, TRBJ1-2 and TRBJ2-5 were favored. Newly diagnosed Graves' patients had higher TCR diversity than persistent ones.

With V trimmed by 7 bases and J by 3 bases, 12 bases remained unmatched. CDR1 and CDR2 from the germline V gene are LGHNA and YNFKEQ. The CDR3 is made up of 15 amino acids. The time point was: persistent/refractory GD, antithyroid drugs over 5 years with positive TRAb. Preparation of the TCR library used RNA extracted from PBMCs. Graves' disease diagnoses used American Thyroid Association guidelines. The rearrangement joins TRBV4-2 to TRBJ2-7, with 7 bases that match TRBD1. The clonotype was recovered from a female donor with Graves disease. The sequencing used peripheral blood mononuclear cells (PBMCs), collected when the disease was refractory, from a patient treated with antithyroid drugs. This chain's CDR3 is CASTNPGQAIYEQYF. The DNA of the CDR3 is TGTGCCAGCACCAACCCCGGACAGGCGATCTACGAGCAGTACTTC.